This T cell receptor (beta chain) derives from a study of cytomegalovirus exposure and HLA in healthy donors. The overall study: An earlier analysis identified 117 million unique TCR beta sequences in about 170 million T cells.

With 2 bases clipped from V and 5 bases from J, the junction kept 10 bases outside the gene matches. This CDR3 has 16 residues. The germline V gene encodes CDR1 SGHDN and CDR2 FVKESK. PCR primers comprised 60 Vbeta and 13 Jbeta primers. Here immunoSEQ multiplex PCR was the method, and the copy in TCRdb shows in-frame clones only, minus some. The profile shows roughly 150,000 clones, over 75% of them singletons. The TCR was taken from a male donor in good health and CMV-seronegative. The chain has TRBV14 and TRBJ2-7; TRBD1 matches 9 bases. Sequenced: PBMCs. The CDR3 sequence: CASSQTGTGMYDEQYF. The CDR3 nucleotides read TGTGCCAGCAGCCAAACCGGGACAGGGATGTACGACGAGCAGTACTTC.